The 21 T cell receptor beta chains reported below all come from one sample, sequenced in a study of response to subunit inactivated influenza vaccine. TCRdb fed the RT-PCR reads into MiXCR, producing one record per CDR3 protein. The data hold about 540,000 distinct CDR3 sequences, with around 13% observed a single time. Sequenced here: PBMCs from blood, sampled 11 to 12 days after vaccination. These receptors all stem from a man aged 45-65 years who received an inactivated influenza vaccine.

The chain employs TRBV5-1 and TRBJ2-7, with 11 bases aligning to TRBD2. This CDR3 contains 14 residues. Germline V gene sequence: CDR1 SGHRS, CDR2 YFSETQ. The V segment lost 3 bases and the J segment 5 bases; nucleotides outside the gene matches: 4. The CDR3 protein is CASSSLAGDHEQYF. CDR3 DNA sequence: TGCGCCAGCAGCTCACTAGCGGGAGACCACGAGCAGTACTTC.

There are many counts of this clonotype. The chain uses TRBV5-1 and TRBJ2-7; 10 bases align to TRBD2. Per germline, CDR1 SGHRS and CDR2 YFSETQ. The V segment lost 3 bases and the J segment 10 bases; nucleotides outside the gene matches: 10. The CDR3 extends over 14 amino acids. The CDR3 DNA reads TGCGCCAGCAGCTCGAATACCCCTAGCGGGGGCCAGTACTTC. The encoded protein is CASSSNTPSGGQYF.

The chain joins TRBV5-1 to TRBJ2-1; 14 positions match TRBD2. The CDR3 loop spans 18 amino acids. Germline CDR1 SGHRS, CDR2 YFSETQ. With 0 bases clipped from V and 7 bases from J, the junction kept 9 bases outside the gene matches. The DNA for the CDR3 is TGCGCCAGCAGCTTGGACTTCGGGGGACTAGCGGGGGAGAATGAGCAGTTCTTC. It yields the protein CASSLDFGGLAGENEQFF.

This clonotype showed up just a few times. This chain links TRBV11-2 with TRBJ2-7; 11 bases fit TRBD1. In germline, CDR1 is SGHAT, CDR2 FQNNGV. J lost 0 bases, V lost 5 bases, and 6 bases had no gene match. The CDR3 totals 16 residues. Here the CDR3 reads CASSHGTGGNSYEQYF. The DNA for the CDR3 is TGTGCCAGCAGCCACGGGACAGGGGGGAACTCCTACGAGCAGTACTTC. The full variable domain, in which reference TRBV11-2 and TRBJ2-7 provide the parts outside the CDR3, is EAGVAQSPRYKIIEKRQSVAFWCNPISGHATLYWYQQILGQGPKLLIQFQNNGVVDDSQLPKDRFSAERLKGVDSTLKIQPAKLEDSAVYLCASSHGTGGNSYEQYFGPGTRLTVT.

This clonotype was seen ten or more times. The chain employs TRBV29-1 and TRBJ2-1; D unclear. Germline CDR1 reads SQVTM; CDR2 reads ANQGSEA. The V gene lost 6 bases and the J gene lost 10 bases, with 19 bases spanning the gap. The CDR3 runs 13 residues. CDR3 sequence reads: CSVIPLTGIEQFF. The CDR3 DNA follows: TGCAGCGTCATACCTCTCACCGGAATCGAGCAGTTCTTC.

The rearrangement uses TRBV12-3 or TRBV12-4 and TRBJ2-3; D is unclear. V was cut by 6 bases and J by 0 bases, with 10 bases left in between. The CDR3 sequence is 14 residues long. CDR3 in amino acids: CASRYSASTDTQYF. In DNA, the CDR3 is TGTGCCAGCAGATACAGTGCTAGCACAGATACGCAGTATTTT.

This clonotype was found a few times. The rearrangement links TRBV6-2 or TRBV6-3 to TRBJ2-2; D might be TRBD1 (6 bases). Trimming stripped 8 bases from V and 3 bases from J, with 10 bases between. Germline CDR1 reads MNHEY; CDR2 reads SVGEGT. This CDR3 spans 13 amino acids. The CDR3 loop reads CASYRVDTGELFF. CDR3 DNA sequence: TGTGCCAGCTACAGGGTTGACACCGGGGAGCTGTTTTTT.

This clonotype has more than one count but fewer than ten. Written as DNA, the CDR3 is TGTGCCAGCAGCTTAGGTGGTATCTACAATGAGCAGTTCTTC. This codes for CASSLGGIYNEQFF. This chain links TRBV7-3 with TRBJ2-1, with D unclear. The CDR3 covers 14 residues. Germline loops: CDR1 SGHTA, CDR2 FQGTGA. V lost 2 bases to trimming and J lost 3 bases, with 8 bases between them.

This chain links TRBV28 with TRBJ2-4; tentative D call: TRBD2 (7 bases). The length of the CDR3 is 18 residues. Trimming pared 6 bases from V and 2 bases from J, leaving 23 bases between. The germline gives CDR1 MDHEN, CDR2 SYDVKM. This CDR3 reads CASSLSLRGAGTKNIQYF. CDR3 in DNA: TGTGCCAGCAGCCTCTCCCTCCGGGGGGCTGGGACCAAAAACATTCAGTACTTC.

This clonotype has more than one count but fewer than ten. The rearrangement joins TRBV5-1 to TRBJ2-7; TRBD1 agrees at 11 bases. The CDR3 loop spans 13 amino acids. The trim removed 6 bases at V and 6 bases at J, leaving 5 bases unmatched. CDR1 is SGHRS, CDR2 YFSETQ, per germline. The CDR3 nucleotides are TGCGCCAGCAACCGGGACAGGGGGATCGAGCAGTACTTC. Translating gives CASNRDRGIEQYF.

This clonotype was observed a few times. The chain joins TRBV20-1 to TRBJ2-1; 9 bases agree with TRBD2. Germline V gives CDR1 DFQATT, CDR2 SNEGSKA (reference sequence). The CDR3 is 15 residues long. V shed 2 bases and J 0 bases; nucleotides not matched to a gene: 2. For the CDR3, the DNA is TGCAGTGCTAGAAGCGGGAGGTACTCCTACAATGAGCAGTTCTTC. It translates to CSARSGRYSYNEQFF.

The V call is TRBV5-5, the J call TRBJ1-1; 10 bases agree with TRBD1. CDR3 length: 16 amino acids. The J segment lost 4 bases and the V segment lost 3 bases, leaving 9 bases of the junction unmatched. Germline loops: CDR1 SGHKS, CDR2 YYEKEE (reference sequence). CDR3 bases: TGTGCCAGCAGCTCTGGACCGGGACAGGGGTCCACTGAAGCTTTCTTT. Translation gives CASSSGPGQGSTEAFF.

This clonotype was seen more than once but under ten times. This chain connects TRBV20-1 to TRBJ2-1, with 7 bases lining up with TRBD2. Germline V gene lookup returns CDR1 DFQATT and CDR2 SNEGSKA (reference sequence). The CDR3 spans 16 residues. Trimming removed 4 bases from V and 2 bases from J; junction bases left unmatched: 11. The CDR3, as DNA: TGCAGTGCTAAAGACTCCGGGACTAACACCTACAATGAGCAGTTCTTC. Translation: CSAKDSGTNTYNEQFF.

This clonotype has ten or more counts. The V call is TRBV28, the J call TRBJ1-6, with D possibly matching TRBD1 (6 bases). Per germline, CDR1 MDHEN and CDR2 SYDVKM. The length of the CDR3 is 18 residues. Trimming took off 8 bases at V and 0 bases at J, with 20 bases between the two ends. The DNA for the CDR3 is TGTGCCAGCGGGATGGGACAAGCGGACAGCTCCTATAATTCACCCCTCCACTTT. This translates into CASGMGQADSSYNSPLHF.

This clonotype was found a few times. The chain couples TRBV3-1 to TRBJ1-5, with unresolved D. Germline V gives CDR1 LGHDT, CDR2 YNNKEL (reference sequence). This CDR3 region has 14 residues. V gave up 1 base and J gave up 2 bases, with 6 bases separating them. CDR3 residues: CASSQAVGNQPQHF. The DNA for the CDR3 is TGTGCCAGCAGCCAAGCCGTGGGCAATCAGCCCCAGCATTTT. The whole variable domain, filled in from reference TRBV3-1 and TRBJ1-5, reads DTAVSQTPKYLVTQMGNDKSIKCEQNLGHDTMYWYKQDSKKFLKIMFSYNNKELIINETVPNRFSPKSPDKAHLNLHINSLELGDSAVYFCASSQAVGNQPQHFGDGTRLSIL.

The chain is built from TRBV28 and TRBJ2-3; 11 bases fit TRBD2. CDR3 length: 17 amino acids. The germline V gene has CDR1 MDHEN and CDR2 SYDVKM. After removal of 0 bases from V and 0 bases from J, the junction contained 2 bases not matched to a gene. In DNA, the CDR3 is TGTGCCAGCAGTTTATGGGCTAGCGGGAGGAGCACAGATACGCAGTATTTT. Translating it yields CASSLWASGRSTDTQYF.

The CDR3 protein is CASSSEVSGIGEQFF. CDR3 DNA: TGCGCCAGCAGCAGTGAGGTCTCCGGGATTGGGGAGCAGTTCTTC. V gene TRBV5-1 combines with J gene TRBJ2-1; TRBD2 is a possible D gene (5 bases). Germline CDR1 and CDR2: SGHRS and YFSETQ. The germline V and J ends were trimmed by 4 bases and 10 bases, with 21 bases remaining between them. CDR3 length: 15 amino acids.

Only a few counts were recorded for this clonotype. This chain connects TRBV7-2 to TRBJ2-5; 14 positions agree with TRBD2. This CDR3 is built from 17 residues. The V gene's germline CDR1 is SGHTA and CDR2 FQGNSA. V lost 1 base to trimming and J lost 5 bases; unmatched junction nucleotides: 6. The CDR3 nucleotides read TGTGCCAGCAGCTTAGAGCGGACTAGCGGGAGGCTGGAGACCCAGTACTTC. It codes for CASSLERTSGRLETQYF.

This clonotype was counted between two and nine times. The V call is TRBV20-1, the J call TRBJ2-7; D ambiguous. The V and J ends lost 3 bases and 0 bases respectively, with 12 bases between them. CDR1 DFQATT and CDR2 SNEGSKA come from the germline V gene (reference sequence). The CDR3 is 14 amino acids. CDR3 residues: CSASPVTSSYEQYF. The CDR3 DNA sequence: TGCAGTGCTAGTCCAGTCACGTCCTCCTACGAGCAGTACTTC.

This chain connects TRBV28 to TRBJ1-1, with TRBD1 matching 7 bases. The V gene's germline CDR1 is MDHEN and CDR2 SYDVKM. Trimming removed 1 base from V and 0 bases from J; junction bases left unmatched: 8. The CDR3 totals 17 residues. This chain's CDR3 is CASSLLSRGQMNTEAFF. Written as DNA, the CDR3 is TGTGCCAGCAGTTTATTATCACGGGGACAGATGAACACTGAAGCTTTCTTT. The whole variable domain, remainder taken from reference TRBV28 and TRBJ1-1, is DVKVTQSSRYLVKRTGEKVFLECVQDMDHENMFWYRQDPGLGLRLIYFSYDVKMKEKGDIPEGYSVSREKKERFSLILESASTNQTSMYLCASSLLSRGQMNTEAFFGQGTRLTVV.

The chain carries TRBV5-1 and TRBJ2-7; the D call may be TRBD1 or TRBD2 (5 bases each). The CDR3 has 16 amino acids. The germline V gene has CDR1 SGHRS and CDR2 YFSETQ. The germline V and J ends were trimmed by 0 bases and 2 bases, with 15 bases remaining between them. CDR3 nucleotides: TGCGCCAGCAGCTTGGATGCAGGCCTGGGACCCTACGAGCAGTACTTC. Translating gives CASSLDAGLGPYEQYF.